These 6 T cell receptor beta chains came from one sample sequenced in a study of regulatory T cells in long-lasting Graves disease (dated by TCRdb to the early 2020s). Preparation of the library involved multiplex PCR. The instrument given in TCRdb is Illumina HiSeq 4000. iRepertoire HTBI primers and Arm-PCR amplification of CDR3 regions were used to construct TCR beta libraries. The raw public reads went through TCRdb reprocessing: fastp at Q25, MiXCR clone calling, in-frame beta chains kept. Each CDR3 protein gets just one entry, which takes the most common genes and DNA from the rows behind it. This sample is represented by 500,000 to 700,000 distinct CDR3 sequences; 30% of them were singletons. Of the sample, around 40% falls within the top ten clones. This specimen's time point label, per the study, means: persistent/refractory GD, antithyroid drugs over 5 years with positive TRAb. For both TCR sequencing and RNA sequencing, RNA was extracted from PBMCs using TRIzol.

The sample was peripheral blood mononuclear cells (PBMCs), taken when the disease was refractory, from a patient treated with antithyroid drugs. The receptors shown here come from a female donor with Graves disease.

Details on this clonotype: One end of the junction fails to match germline, which may point to a read error. V is TRBV7-9 and J is TRBJ2-6, with D unclear. This CDR3 has 16 residues. CDR1 and CDR2 (germline): SEHNR, FQNEAQ (reference sequence). CDR3 residues: CASSLARSSRANVLTF. In DNA form, the CDR3 reads TGTGCCAGCAGCTTAGCGCGCAGCTCTAGGGCCAACGTCCTGACTTTC.

This CDR3 is CASSLFGEGSPLHF. The CDR3 bases are TGTGCCAGCAGCTTATTCGGGGAGGGCTCACCCCTCCACTTT. The chain is built from TRBV7-2 and TRBJ1-6, with D unclear. Trimming left V 2 bases short and J 10 bases short, with 12 bases between. Germline V lookup: CDR1 SGHTA, CDR2 FQGNSA. This CDR3 is 14 amino acids long.

The chain combines TRBV2 with TRBJ2-2; possibly TRBD2 for D (7 bases). The CDR3 extends over 16 amino acids. Deletions cut 0 bases from V and 5 bases from J, with 13 bases between. CDR1 is SNHLY, CDR2 FYNNEI, per germline. In nucleotides, the CDR3 is TGTGCCAGCAGTGAAGCGCTAGGGGGGGTGACCGGGGAGCTGTTTTTT. The encoded protein is CASSEALGGVTGELFF.

This clonotype was seen more than once but under ten times. The chain has TRBV4-2 and TRBJ1-2; the D is unclear. CDR3 size: 17 residues. Trimming removed 0 bases from V and 5 bases from J, with 19 bases in between. The V gene's germline CDR1 is LGHNA and CDR2 YNFKEQ. CDR3 bases: TGTGCCAGCAGCCAAGATGCGGCCTCCGTCCCCCTATATGGCTACACCTTC. Residues: CASSQDAASVPLYGYTF.

This clonotype was counted a single time. A much larger clone lies a single base off, so this may be a read error. J is TRBJ1-2 and V is TRBV27, with D perhaps TRBD1 (5 bases). The CDR3 consists of 14 residues. The germline V gene has CDR1 MNHEY and CDR2 SMNVEV (reference sequence). The DNA of the CDR3 is TGTGCCAGCAGTTCGGGGGGTACTAACTATGGCTACATCTTC. This sequence encodes CASSSGGTNYGYIF.

This chain uses TRBV7-2 with TRBJ1-2; D ambiguous. V dropped 7 bases and J dropped 1 base, with 16 bases sitting between them. The CDR3 totals 15 residues. Germline V gene data show CDR1 as SGHTA and CDR2 as FQGNSA. The CDR3 reads CASTVRVMSNYGYTF. CDR3 DNA: TGTGCCAGCACCGTGAGGGTAATGAGTAACTATGGCTACACCTTC.